This T cell receptor (beta chain) stems from a study of T cell responses to AZD1222 COVID-19 vaccine. V was clipped by 0 bases and J by 2 bases, with 11 bases between them. Germline loops: CDR1 SGDLS, CDR2 YYNGEE. The CDR3 is 16 residues long. Clones were sequenced by immunoSEQ multiplex PCR, and TCRdb holds only the in-frame ones, with some missing. Seen here are more than 85,000 clones, roughly 87% observed once, and the top ten hold about 13%. The source is an adult in good health. This specimen was peripheral blood, taken on day 0 of MenACWY control vaccination. The rearrangement joins TRBV9 to TRBJ2-2; possibly TRBD1 or TRBD2 for D (5 bases each). This chain's CDR3 is CASSVAGTFNTGELFF. The DNA of the CDR3 is TGTGCCAGCAGCGTAGCAGGGACGTTTAACACCGGGGAGCTGTTTTTT.